What follows is one T cell receptor beta chain and its context. What it binds is not known. Every TCR beta cDNA library bore unique molecular identifiers. Some 500,000 cDNA molecules were recovered from an input of about 0.85 to 11 million T cells. MiXCR, run by TCRdb on the PCR reads, gives a single entry per CDR3 protein. The data show 740,000 or so distinct CDR3 sequences, approximately 50% seen once. These data originate in a study of post-analysis software for immune sequencing data. Study details: Recorded disease courses covered relapsing-remitting, secondary progressive and progressive-relapsing multiple sclerosis. Some patients had no subtype annotation.

General study points: Samples prepared in the same batch strongly co-clustered by F measure. Patients with multiple sclerosis recorded significantly lower normalized Chao1 diversity than controls, the study found.

Specimen: blood. The TCR comes from a girl under 18 with multiple sclerosis.

The DNA of the CDR3 is TGCGCCAGCAGCCAAGATCAGTTTGGAGGCGTTTGGGAGCAGTACTTC. It encodes CASSQDQFGGVWEQYF. The chain joins TRBV4-1 to TRBJ2-7; possibly TRBD2 for D (5 bases). The CDR3 loop spans 16 amino acids. V was pared by 0 bases and J by 7 bases, with 19 bases between. Looked up from germline, CDR1 is MGHRA and CDR2 is YSYEKL.